This T cell receptor beta chain was sequenced in a study of blood T cell repertoires in COVID-19. For the study at large: Samples taken during acute and convalescent COVID-19 were collected in the United States, Italy and Spain. From T cells, B-cell-depleted T cells, or PBMCs came the material, which was cDNA or gDNA.

The CDR3 runs 15 residues. Germline V gene sequence: CDR1 MNHEY, CDR2 SVGAGI. V gave up 6 bases and J gave up 2 bases; unmatched junction bases: 5. Produced via immunoSEQ multiplex PCR; TCRdb's table is partial and in-frame only. Of 270,000 or so clones listed, 89% are singletons. The chain carries TRBV6-5 and TRBJ2-7; 12 bases match TRBD2. Sequencing was done on a sample of peripheral blood. This sequence was found in a woman aged 40 to 50 who had recovered from COVID-19. Here the CDR3 DNA reads TGTGCCAGCAGATCGGGACTAGCGGGTACCTACGAGCAGTACTTC. It codes for CASRSGLAGTYEQYF.